The source of this TCR beta chain is a study of blood T cell repertoires in COVID-19. Overall study: The United States, Italy and Spain were the sources of the acute and convalescent COVID-19 samples. T cells, B-cell-depleted T cells, or PBMCs provided the cDNA or gDNA that served as material.

In the authors' workflow: Estimated nucleated cell counts came from reference gene primer amplification. Profiling relied on immunoSEQ multiplex PCR, and the TCRdb table lists in-frame clones only, not all of them. That table is the source of V, J and clone size, and D and trimming were worked out from the DNA. The repertoire holds about 440,000 clones, with roughly 90% as singletons. Sequencing input: peripheral blood. The origin of this receptor is a woman in her 30s with acute or convalescent COVID-19.

CDR3 residues: CASSQGGQLKETQYF. Written as DNA, the CDR3 is TGTGCCAGCAGCCAGGGTGGACAGCTGAAAGAGACCCAGTACTTC. The chain combines TRBV3-1 (or the pseudogene TRBV3-2) with TRBJ2-5, with D possibly being TRBD1 (6 bases). CDR1 and CDR2 (germline): LGHDT, YNNKEL (reference sequence). CDR3 length: 15 residues. Trimming removed 3 bases from V and 3 bases from J, with 14 bases in between.